This T cell receptor (beta chain) was profiled in a study of T cell responses to AZD1222 COVID-19 vaccine. Sequenced by immunoSEQ multiplex PCR; TCRdb stores in-frame clones only, minus some. The sample has approximately 150,000 clones; approximately 86% are singletons. The table lists this clone with a count of one. The sample was peripheral blood, taken 28 days after the second AZD1222 dose. The source of this sequence is an adult who received the AZD1222 COVID-19 vaccine.

The CDR3 is CASTQRTGGGNQPQHF. The CDR3 DNA reads as TGTGCCAGCACCCAAAGAACAGGGGGCGGCAATCAGCCCCAGCATTTT. This sequence joins TRBV21-1 and TRBJ1-5; the tabulated D call, TRBD1, remains unverified against the DNA. TRBV21-1 is given as a pseudogene. This CDR3 has 16 residues.